Reported below is one TCR beta chain. Its antigen remains unknown. This sample stems from a study of T cells in Graves' hyperthyroidism and ophthalmopathy. Germline V gene sequence: CDR1 DFQATT, CDR2 SNEGSKA (reference sequence). V dropped 6 bases and J dropped 1; count of bases not matched to a gene: 4. The CDR3 loop spans 13 amino acids. The investigators amplified TCR beta CDR3 regions from RNA transcripts. The HTBI primer set was used in a first-round RT-PCR of the TCR CDR3. TCRdb used MiXCR to reprocess the multiplex PCR reads, holding one entry per CDR3 protein. The sample gives about 110,000 distinct CDR3 sequences, more than 15% of which show up once; 42% is in the top ten. Whole-study findings and limits: Also found in blood were most expanded thyroid clonotypes above 0.001.

This sequence joins TRBV20-1 and TRBJ1-1, with 8 bases fitting TRBD1. The source is a woman aged 50 to 60 with Graves' hyperthyroidism. The sample comprised blood. The CDR3 sequence: CSAPGQGNTEAFF. As DNA, the CDR3 is TGCAGTGCACCTGGACAGGGGAACACTGAAGCTTTCTTT.